The clone carrying this T cell receptor beta chain has just a few counts. The sample is drawn from a study of early T cells in non-severe SARS-CoV-2 infection. TCRdb itself ran the 5' RACE reads through MiXCR, one entry per CDR3 protein. The data contain about 30,000 distinct CDR3 sequences, roughly 4.6% of them seen just once; the ten biggest clones take up less than 6%. CDR1 and CDR2 from the germline V gene are SGHNT and YENEEA. The V and J ends lost 5 bases and 8 bases respectively, with 16 bases between them. This CDR3 region has 13 residues. The sequencing here drew on whole blood, taken at baseline. This chain links TRBV11-3 with TRBJ2-7; unclear D gene. The sequence derives from an adult who was a healthcare worker with PCR-confirmed SARS-CoV-2 infection or an uninfected control (not recorded which). In DNA, the CDR3 is TGTGCCAGCAGCCAAGGACCCCCGCGAAAGCAGTACTTC. It codes for CASSQGPPRKQYF.